This T cell receptor beta chain stems from a study of T cells in Graves' hyperthyroidism and ophthalmopathy. Overall study findings and caveats: Ophthalmopathy got predicted by the model a median around six months before its onset. Patients with ophthalmopathy were separated from those with stable hyperthyroidism by a 13 V-J model.

V lost 1 base and J lost 2; bases outside the gene matches: 3. The CDR3 has 14 residues. CDR1 and CDR2 (germline): GTSNPN, SVGIG (reference sequence). To note about this clonotype: What it recognizes is unknown.

RNA transcripts served as the template for amplifying TCR beta CDR3 regions. Initially, a first-round RT-PCR of the TCR CDR3 employed the HTBI primer set. In TCRdb, the multiplex PCR reads were re-called with MiXCR into one record per CDR3 protein. The top ten clones hold approximately 49% of a sample with some 490,000 distinct CDR3 sequences, 22% of them seen once. The sequencing sample was made of blood. This receptor was taken from a woman aged 70-85 years with Graves' ophthalmopathy. The V gene is TRBV30, the J gene TRBJ2-3, with 7 positions matching TRBD1. CDR3 amino acids: CAWSGQGDTDTQYF. CDR3 bases: TGTGCCTGGAGTGGACAGGGAGACACAGATACGCAGTATTTT.